This TCR beta chain was documented in a study of blood T cell repertoires in COVID-19. Study-wide context: Sites in the United States, Italy and Spain provided acute and convalescent COVID-19 samples. PBMCs, B-cell-depleted T cells, or T cells were the source of the cDNA or gDNA that made up the material.

Participants were aged about 18 to 89 years, lived in about 26 US areas, and enrolled virtually. The CDR3 extends over 17 amino acids. The germline CDR1 and CDR2 sequences are MGHRA and YSYEKL. V lost 1 base and J lost 0; bases outside the gene matches: 3. The data were produced by immunoSEQ multiplex PCR, yet TCRdb's version contains in-frame clones alone and is incomplete. The sample lists some 260,000 clones; approximately 90% were seen once. The sequence came from a woman aged 25 to 39 with acute COVID-19. V usage is TRBV4-1 and J usage is TRBJ2-5, with 12 nucleotides matching TRBD2. Sequencing used PBMCs or T cells enriched from blood (not recorded which). The CDR3 DNA sequence: TGCGCCAGCAGCCAAGGGCTAGCGGGGGGGGACCAAGAGACCCAGTACTTC. Its translation is CASSQGLAGGDQETQYF.